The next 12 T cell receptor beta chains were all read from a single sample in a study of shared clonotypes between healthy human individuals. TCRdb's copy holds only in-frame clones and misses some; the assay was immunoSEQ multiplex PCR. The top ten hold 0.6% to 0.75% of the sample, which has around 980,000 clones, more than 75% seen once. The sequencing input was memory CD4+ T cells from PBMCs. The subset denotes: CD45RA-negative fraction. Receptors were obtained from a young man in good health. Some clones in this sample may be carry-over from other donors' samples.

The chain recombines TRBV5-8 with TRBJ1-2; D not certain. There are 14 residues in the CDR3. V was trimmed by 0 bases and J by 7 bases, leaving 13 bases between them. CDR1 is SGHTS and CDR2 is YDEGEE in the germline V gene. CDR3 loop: CASSLAPPLGGYTF. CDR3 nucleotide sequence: TGTGCCAGCAGCTTGGCTCCCCCTCTGGGTGGCTACACCTTC. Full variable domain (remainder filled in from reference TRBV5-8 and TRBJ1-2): EAGVTQSPTHLIKTRGQQATLRCSPISGHTSVYWYQQALGLGLQFLLWYDEGEERNRGNFPPRFSGRQFPNYSSELNVNALELEDSALYLCASSLAPPLGGYTFGSGTRLTVV.

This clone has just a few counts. CDR3 DNA: TGTGCCAGCAGCCCTAGGGCAGGAGCGGGCTACACCTTC. Translated: CASSPRAGAGYTF. This chain joins TRBV28 and TRBJ1-2; no clear D. V dropped 6 bases and J dropped 8 bases, with 16 bases sitting between them. This CDR3 spans 13 amino acids. Germline CDR1 is MDHEN and CDR2 is SYDVKM.

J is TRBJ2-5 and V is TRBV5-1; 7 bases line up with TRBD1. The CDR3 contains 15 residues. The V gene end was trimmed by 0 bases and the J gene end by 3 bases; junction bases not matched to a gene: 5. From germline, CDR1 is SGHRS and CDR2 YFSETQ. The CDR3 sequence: CASSLVGGGEETQYF. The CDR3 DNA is TGCGCCAGCAGCTTGGTAGGGGGCGGAGAAGAGACCCAGTACTTC.

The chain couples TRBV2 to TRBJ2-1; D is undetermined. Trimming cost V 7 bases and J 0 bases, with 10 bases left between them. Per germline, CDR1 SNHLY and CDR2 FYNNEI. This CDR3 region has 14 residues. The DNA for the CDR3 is TGTGCCAGCACCTGGGCAAGCTCCTACAATGAGCAGTTCTTC. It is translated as CASTWASSYNEQFF.

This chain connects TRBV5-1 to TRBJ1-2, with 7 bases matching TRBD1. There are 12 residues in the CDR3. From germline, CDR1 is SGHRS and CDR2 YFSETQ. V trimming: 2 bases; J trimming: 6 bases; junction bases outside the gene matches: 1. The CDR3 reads CASSFTGDGYTF. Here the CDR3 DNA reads TGCGCCAGCAGCTTTACAGGGGATGGCTACACCTTC.

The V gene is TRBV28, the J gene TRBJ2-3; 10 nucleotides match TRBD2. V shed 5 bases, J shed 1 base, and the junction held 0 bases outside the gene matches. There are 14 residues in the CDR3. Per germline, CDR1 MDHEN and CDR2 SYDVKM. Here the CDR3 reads CASSGLAGTDTQYF. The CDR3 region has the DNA TGTGCCAGCAGTGGACTAGCGGGCACAGATACGCAGTATTTT.

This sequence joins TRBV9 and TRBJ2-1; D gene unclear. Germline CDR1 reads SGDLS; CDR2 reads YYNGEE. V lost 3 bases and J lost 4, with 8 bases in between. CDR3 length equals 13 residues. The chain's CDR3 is CASSAIRYNEQFF. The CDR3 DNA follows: TGTGCCAGCAGCGCAATCCGTTACAATGAGCAGTTCTTC. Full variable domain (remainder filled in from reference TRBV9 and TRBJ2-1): DSGVTQTPKHLITATGQRVTLRCSPRSGDLSVYWYQQSLDQGLQFLIQYYNGEERAKGNILERFSAQQFPDLHSELNLSSLELGDSALYFCASSAIRYNEQFFGPGTRLTVL.

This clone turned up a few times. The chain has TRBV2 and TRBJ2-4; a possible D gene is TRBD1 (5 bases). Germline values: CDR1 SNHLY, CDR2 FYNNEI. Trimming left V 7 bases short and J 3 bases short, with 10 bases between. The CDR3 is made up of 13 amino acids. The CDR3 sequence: CASKQVDKNIQYF. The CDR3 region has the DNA TGTGCCAGCAAACAGGTCGACAAAAACATTCAGTACTTC.

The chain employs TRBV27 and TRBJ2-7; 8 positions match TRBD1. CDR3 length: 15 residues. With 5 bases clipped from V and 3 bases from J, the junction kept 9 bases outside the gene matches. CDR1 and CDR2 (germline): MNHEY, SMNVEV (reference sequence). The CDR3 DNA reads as TGTGCCAGCAGTCCAACCGGGACAGGAAACTACGAGCAGTACTTC. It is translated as CASSPTGTGNYEQYF.

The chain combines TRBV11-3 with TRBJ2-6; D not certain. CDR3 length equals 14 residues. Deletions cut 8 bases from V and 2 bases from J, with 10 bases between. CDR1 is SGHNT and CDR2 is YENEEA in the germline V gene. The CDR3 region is CASHYWAGANVLTF. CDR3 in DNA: TGTGCCAGCCACTATTGGGCTGGGGCCAACGTCCTGACTTTC.

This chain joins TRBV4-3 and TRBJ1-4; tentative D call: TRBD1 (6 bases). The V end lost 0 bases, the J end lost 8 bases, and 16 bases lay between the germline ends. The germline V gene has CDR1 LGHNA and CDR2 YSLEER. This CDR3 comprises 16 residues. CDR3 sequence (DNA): TGCGCCAGCAGCCAAGATTTTTCACAGGGAGTGGAAAAACTGTTTTTT. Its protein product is CASSQDFSQGVEKLFF.

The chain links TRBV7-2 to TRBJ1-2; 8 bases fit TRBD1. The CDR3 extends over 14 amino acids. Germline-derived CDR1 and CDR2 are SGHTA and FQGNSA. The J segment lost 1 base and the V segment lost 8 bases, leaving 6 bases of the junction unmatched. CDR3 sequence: CASRTGRLNYGYTF. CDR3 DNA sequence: TGTGCCAGCCGGACAGGGCGTCTTAACTATGGCTACACCTTC.